The text below deals with one T cell receptor beta chain. Its antigen is not known. Assay: immunoSEQ multiplex PCR; the TCRdb copy retains only in-frame clones and omits some. The data hold roughly 56,000 clones, with more than 85% observed a single time. Germline V CDR1 and CDR2: MGHDK, SYGVNS. V gave up 3 bases and J gave up 7 bases, with 13 bases separating them. This CDR3 has 14 amino acids. This sample was included in a study of siplizumab effects on memory and regulatory T cells. Whole-study results and caveats: Proof of suppressive function in proliferating Tregs from siplizumab cultures was not established.

The gene calls are TRBV25-1 and TRBJ2-1, with unresolved D. Sequencing input: CD8+ T cells sorted from blood. The clonotype originates from a human donor in good health. The CDR3 nucleotides read TGTGCCAGCAGTGAGGGCCGTTGGACGAATGAGCAGTTCTTC. Its translation is CASSEGRWTNEQFF.